The sample holds many counts of the clone carrying this TCR beta chain. Its antigen is unidentified. Time point here: healthy volunteer bleed at 6 weeks. The total RNA was obtained from whole blood that was not fractionated. This sample is part of a study of human T cells and chemical hapten exposure. As for the study in general: How much TCR each sample yielded varied, mostly because pooled library volumes differed slightly.

During construction of the library, unique molecular identifiers were attached to individual cDNA molecules for quantitative, reproducible TCR counting. From the RACE reads, TCRdb called clonotypes with MiXCR, one entry per CDR3 protein. The sample includes about 65,000 distinct CDR3 sequences, about 5.7% of them seen just once. Regarding the study as a whole: Sensitization with DPC brought no change to TCRs above 1 in 1000 in frequency.

Trimming took off 5 bases at V and 4 bases at J, with 9 bases between the two ends. Germline V gene lookup returns CDR1 MDHEN and CDR2 SYDVKM. CDR3 size: 12 residues. The specimen was whole blood. This sequence was found in a female donor in good health. Some clones in this sample may be carry-over from other donors' samples. The chain employs TRBV28 and TRBJ2-7; D not certain. CDR3 sequence (DNA): TGTGCCAGCAGTCGCGGTAGGTACGAGCAGTACTTC. Its translation is CASSRGRYEQYF.